The 19 T cell receptor beta chains in this list originate from one sample, sequenced in a study of cytomegalovirus exposure and HLA in healthy donors. The PCR ran on 60 Vbeta and 13 Jbeta primers. The repertoire was sequenced with immunoSEQ multiplex PCR; TCRdb's copy has only in-frame clones and lacks some. The data hold about 160,000 clones, with around 90% observed a single time. The specimen sequenced was PBMCs. All receptors come from a woman under 40 in good health and CMV-seronegative.

CDR3: CASSLIGGRVRQETQYF. In nucleotides, the CDR3 is TGTGCCAGCTCTCTCATCGGGGGGAGAGTCCGGCAAGAGACCCAGTACTTC. The genes are TRBV18 and TRBJ2-5; 7 positions agree with TRBD2. Germline lookup yields CDR1 KGHSH and CDR2 LQKENI. The CDR3 spans 17 residues. V lost 6 bases and J lost 2; bases outside the gene matches: 15.

The rearrangement uses TRBV6-5 and TRBJ2-2; possibly TRBD1 for D (5 bases). The J call may be in error: the DNA end matches TRBJ1-3 better. The germline gives CDR1 MNHEY, CDR2 SVGAGI. The length of the CDR3 is 16 residues. The CDR3 DNA sequence: TGTGCCAGCAGTTACACCCTGGACATCTCTGGAAACACCATATATTTT. Translation: CASSYTLDISGNTIYF.

CDR3 DNA: TGTGCCAGCAGGGCAGGCAGTGACACCATATATTTT. It encodes CASRAGSDTIYF. The chain recombines TRBV7-7 with TRBJ1-3; D remains unclear. Germline-derived CDR1 and CDR2 are SSHAT and FNYEAQ (reference sequence). This CDR3 region has 12 residues. V lost 6 bases, J lost 8 bases, and 11 bases lay in between.

The genes are TRBV7-2 and TRBJ1-5, with a weak D call TRBD1 (5 bases). The V gene lost 4 bases and the J gene lost 3 bases, with 19 bases spanning the gap. The CDR3 is 17 residues long. Germline-derived CDR1 and CDR2 are SGHTA and FQGNSA. CDR3 sequence: CASSSQGGTGNNQPQHF. The CDR3 coding sequence is TGTGCCAGCAGCTCCCAGGGAGGGACGGGGAACAATCAGCCCCAGCATTTT.

J is TRBJ2-5 and V is TRBV5-1; TRBD2 might be the D (5 bases). Looked up from germline, CDR1 is SGHRS and CDR2 is YFSETQ. CDR3 length: 13 residues. V was cut by 6 bases and J by 5 bases, with 14 bases left in between. Here the CDR3 DNA reads TGCGCCAGCAACCCCGCGGGTGGGGAGACCCAGTACTTC. It encodes CASNPAGGETQYF.

This chain uses TRBV7-2 with TRBJ2-5, with 11 bases matching TRBD2. The germline gives CDR1 SGHTA, CDR2 FQGNSA. V lost 4 bases, J lost 5 bases, and 3 bases stayed unmatched. This CDR3 has 14 residues. The CDR3 coding sequence is TGTGCCAGCAGCTCTGGACTAGCGGGTGAGACCCAGTACTTC. As protein: CASSSGLAGETQYF. Full variable domain (remainder filled in from reference TRBV7-2 and TRBJ2-5): GAGVSQSPSNKVTEKGKDVELRCDPISGHTALYWYRQSLGQGLEFLIYFQGNSAPDKSGLPSDRFSAERTGGSVSTLTIQRTQQEDSAVYLCASSSGLAGETQYFGPGTRLLVL.

A single count supports this clone. The chain has TRBV28 and TRBJ2-2, with 13 nucleotides matching TRBD2. V lost 8 bases, J lost 7 bases, and 7 bases stayed unmatched. This CDR3 spans 15 amino acids. Germline assignment: CDR1 MDHEN and CDR2 SYDVKM. The CDR3 is CASGRLAGGYGELFF. The CDR3 DNA reads TGTGCCAGCGGACGACTAGCGGGAGGTTACGGGGAGCTGTTTTTT.

CDR3 in DNA: TGTGCCAGCAGCCGACAACGCGGGGAAACCTACGAGCAGTACTTC. Translation gives CASSRQRGETYEQYF. The chain uses TRBV27 and TRBJ2-7, with TRBD2 as a possible D gene (6 bases). The germline gives CDR1 MNHEY, CDR2 SMNVEV (reference sequence). The V end was cut by 6 bases, the J end by 2 bases, with 17 bases between. CDR3 size: 15 residues.

The CDR3 spells CASARGISYEQYF. For the CDR3, the DNA is TGTGCTAGTGCCAGGGGGATCTCCTACGAGCAGTACTTC. The rearrangement uses TRBV7-8 and TRBJ2-7, with 7 bases that match TRBD1. Germline V gene sequence: CDR1 SGHVS, CDR2 FQNEAQ. The CDR3 runs 13 residues. Looking up the rest from reference TRBV7-8 and TRBJ2-7 gives the full variable domain: GAGVSQSPRYKVAKRGQDVALRCDPISGHVSLFWYQQALGQGPEFLTYFQNEAQLDKSGLPSDRFFAERPEGSVSTLKIQRTQQEDSAVYLCASARGISYEQYFGPGTRLTVT.

The J gene is TRBJ2-3, the V gene TRBV2; D is undetermined. Germline CDR1 reads SNHLY; CDR2 reads FYNNEI. Trimming pared 4 bases from V and 4 bases from J, leaving 18 bases between. The CDR3 totals 16 residues. CDR3: CASSAPTRTPPDTQYF. The DNA of the CDR3 is TGTGCCAGCAGTGCTCCGACTCGAACGCCTCCAGATACGCAGTATTTT.

The gene calls are TRBV7-3 and TRBJ1-4; D is unclear. The CDR3 runs to 15 residues. The germline CDR1 and CDR2 sequences are SGHTA and FQGTGA. V was clipped by 0 bases and J by 3 bases, with 8 bases between them. CDR3 sequence reads: CASSLTAGPNEKLFF. The CDR3 nucleotides read TGTGCCAGCAGCTTAACAGCGGGTCCTAATGAAAAACTGTTTTTT.

The rearrangement uses TRBV7-2 and TRBJ1-3; D possibly corresponds to TRBD1 (6 bases). This CDR3 is built from 16 residues. Germline loops: CDR1 SGHTA, CDR2 FQGNSA. Between the trimmed V and J ends, which lost 3 bases and 1 base, there was a span of 13 bases. CDR3 sequence reads: CASSFEQGKSGNTIYF. CDR3 in DNA: TGTGCCAGCAGCTTCGAACAGGGAAAGTCTGGAAACACCATATATTTT.

The chain couples TRBV7-8 to TRBJ2-7; perhaps TRBD2 as D (6 bases). From germline, CDR1 is SGHVS and CDR2 FQNEAQ. The V end was cut by 1 base, the J end by 7 bases, with 11 bases between. The CDR3 extends over 13 amino acids. CDR3 sequence (DNA): TGTGCCAGCAGCTTAGGAATAGGGAGGGAGCAGTACTTC. As protein: CASSLGIGREQYF. Complete variable domain (other parts from reference TRBV7-8 and TRBJ2-7): GAGVSQSPRYKVAKRGQDVALRCDPISGHVSLFWYQQALGQGPEFLTYFQNEAQLDKSGLPSDRFFAERPEGSVSTLKIQRTQQEDSAVYLCASSLGIGREQYFGPGTRLTVT.

V is TRBV7-9 and J is TRBJ2-7, with TRBD2 matching 8 bases. The J segment lost 0 bases and the V segment lost 5 bases, leaving 9 bases of the junction unmatched. CDR3 length: 16 amino acids. CDR1 is SEHNR, CDR2 FQNEAQ, per germline (reference sequence). The CDR3 region is CASSPRREGTSYEQYF. The CDR3 nucleotides read TGTGCCAGCAGCCCCCGTCGGGAGGGAACCTCCTACGAGCAGTACTTC.

Note on this clone: At the DNA level, this CDR3 is encoded by other sequences in the same sample as well. The chain is built from TRBV18 and TRBJ1-5; weak D call: TRBD1 (6 bases). Trimming removed 3 bases at V and 4 bases at J, with 7 bases between. CDR1 and CDR2 (germline): KGHSH, LQKENI. CDR3 length equals 13 residues. The DNA of the CDR3 is TGTGCCAGCTCACCCGACAGGAATCAGCCCCAGCATTTT. Translation: CASSPDRNQPQHF. The variable domain in full, with the rest retrieved from reference TRBV18 and TRBJ1-5, is NAGVMQNPRHLVRRRGQEARLRCSPMKGHSHVYWYRQLPEEGLKFMVYLQKENIIDESGMPKERFSAEFPKEGPSILRIQQVVRGDSAAYFCASSPDRNQPQHFGDGTRLSIL.

The chain uses TRBV10-3 and TRBJ1-4; D is possibly TRBD1 (5 bases). V was trimmed by 2 bases and J by 3 bases, leaving 10 bases between them. The CDR3 sequence is 15 residues long. The germline gives CDR1 ENHRY, CDR2 SYGVKD. The CDR3 sequence is CAISEGALANEKLFF. The CDR3 DNA follows: TGTGCCATCAGTGAGGGGGCGCTAGCTAATGAAAAACTGTTTTTT.

The chain employs TRBV7-2 and TRBJ2-7, with TRBD2 matching over 10 bases. The CDR3 has 17 residues. The V gene end was trimmed by 11 bases and the J gene end by 3 bases; junction bases not matched to a gene: 19. Germline assignment: CDR1 SGHTA and CDR2 FQGNSA. CDR3 sequence reads: CASSSGGLAIDIYEQYF. DNA of the CDR3: TGTGCCTCCTCCAGCGGGGGACTAGCGATCGATATCTACGAGCAGTACTTC.

The rearrangement joins TRBV6-1 to TRBJ2-7; maybe TRBD2 (7 bases). The CDR3 totals 14 residues. Trimming removed 11 bases from V and 6 bases from J, with 23 bases in between. Germline V gene sequence: CDR1 MNHNS, CDR2 SASEGT. CDR3 nucleotide sequence: TGTGCCGCCGAGAGGGGGGGGGCCGGTGGCGAGCAGTACTTC. Translation: CAAERGGAGGEQYF.

The V gene is TRBV4-3, the J gene TRBJ1-5; 7 nucleotides match TRBD1. V dropped 1 base and J dropped 5; count of bases not matched to a gene: 5. This CDR3 contains 15 residues. CDR1 and CDR2 (germline): LGHNA, YSLEER. The CDR3 bases are TGCGCCAGCAGCCAAGGGACAGGTCTTTATCAGCCCCAGCATTTT. It specifies CASSQGTGLYQPQHF.